This TCR beta chain was identified during a study of T cells in Graves' hyperthyroidism and ophthalmopathy. The V gene end was trimmed by 6 bases and the J gene end by 5 bases; junction bases not matched to a gene: 8. Germline V gene lookup returns CDR1 SGHRS and CDR2 YFSETQ. This CDR3 region has 14 residues. TCR beta CDR3 region amplification was performed from RNA transcripts. First-round RT-PCR of the TCR CDR3 relied on the HTBI primer set. TCRdb used MiXCR to reprocess the multiplex PCR reads, holding one entry per CDR3 protein. The sample has approximately 530,000 distinct CDR3 sequences, just under 20% seen once; the top ten hold roughly 47%. This clonotype has a handful of counts.

This sequence joins TRBV5-1 and TRBJ2-3, with 8 bases identical to TRBD2. The TCR comes from a man aged 35-49 years with Graves' ophthalmopathy. Sample: blood. Written as DNA, the CDR3 is TGCGCCAGCAACTCGGGGGGGCCGGTAGATACGCAGTATTTT. It encodes CASNSGGPVDTQYF.